The 11 T cell receptor beta chains in this list originate from one sample, sequenced in a study of response to subunit inactivated influenza vaccine (dated by TCRdb to the late 2010s). The library relied on RT-PCR. The run used an Illumina HiSeq 2500. Starting from the raw public reads, TCRdb applied fastp trimming at Q25, assembled clones with MiXCR and retained in-frame beta chains. CDR3 protein sequences are deduplicated, and each keeps its most common genes and DNA. The sample records around 600,000 distinct CDR3 sequences, over 9% of which are singletons. The ten top clones hold approximately 10% of the sample. These data are also associated with another study on T cells expressing NK-cell markers. The second paper further reports: TCR beta cDNA libraries were prepared using 5'RACE template switching, which introduced a universal primer site and unique molecular identifiers.

Sample: PBMCs from blood, taken on the day of vaccination. The receptors were sampled from a man aged 45-60 years who received an inactivated influenza vaccine. Donor details come from another sample of the same person, matched by shared clones.

A few counts support this clonotype. CDR3 protein: CSCGRAQDHTPLHF. In DNA, the CDR3 is TGCAGTTGCGGTAGGGCCCAAGACCACACACCCCTCCACTTT. The rearrangement uses TRBV20-1 and TRBJ1-6, with no clear D. The CDR3 runs 14 residues. Germline CDR1 is DFQATT and CDR2 is SNEGSKA (reference sequence). V lost 8 bases and J 11 bases, leaving 22 bases between the germline ends.

This clonotype showed up just a few times. The CDR3 region is CASSESAGVTEAFF. The CDR3 DNA reads as TGCGCCAGCAGTGAGTCGGCGGGGGTGACTGAAGCTTTCTTT. The chain joins TRBV10-1 to TRBJ1-1; D possibly corresponds to TRBD1 (5 bases). The CDR3 runs 14 residues. The germline CDR1 and CDR2 sequences are WNHNN and SYGVQD (reference sequence). V was cut by 0 bases and J by 5 bases, with 10 bases left in between.

This clonotype was found a few times. The rearrangement uses TRBV30 and TRBJ2-7; D is uncertain. The CDR3 is made up of 12 amino acids. Germline V gene data show CDR1 as GTSNPN and CDR2 as SVGIG (reference sequence). Trimming pared 3 bases from V and 6 bases from J, leaving 12 bases between. The CDR3 protein is CAWSDRRIEQYF. The DNA of the CDR3 is TGTGCCTGGAGCGATCGCCGTATCGAGCAGTACTTC.

This clonotype has a handful of counts. The chain carries TRBV15 and TRBJ1-1; D possibly corresponds to TRBD1 (6 bases). The germline V gene has CDR1 LNHNV and CDR2 YYDKDF (reference sequence). This CDR3 spans 15 amino acids. V shed 5 bases and J shed 4 bases, with 17 bases lying between them. The chain's CDR3 is CATSRGGASSTEAFF. CDR3 DNA: TGTGCCACCAGCCGAGGGGGGGCAAGTAGCACTGAAGCTTTCTTT.

The rearrangement joins TRBV29-1 to TRBJ1-2; 9 bases map to TRBD1. The CDR3 consists of 13 residues. Germline CDR1 reads SQVTM; CDR2 reads ANQGSEA. Trimming removed 7 bases from V and 4 bases from J; junction bases left unmatched: 7. CDR3 nucleotide sequence: TGCAGCGCTGAGGGACAGGGTGCCTATGGCTACACCTTC. Its protein is CSAEGQGAYGYTF.

The sample holds a few counts of this clonotype. V and J are TRBV29-1 and TRBJ2-5, with 11 bases matching TRBD1. Germline trimming cut 6 bases from V and 5 bases from J; bases unmatched to any gene: 2. The CDR3 extends over 12 amino acids. Germline V gene sequence: CDR1 SQVTM, CDR2 ANQGSEA. DNA for the CDR3: TGCAGCGTGGACAGGGGGCTGGAGACCCAGTACTTC. Translation: CSVDRGLETQYF.

This sequence joins TRBV11-2 and TRBJ2-3; no clear D. Germline V gene sequence: CDR1 SGHAT, CDR2 FQNNGV. This CDR3 contains 18 residues. The ends were cut back, 5 bases at V and 8 bases at J, with 29 bases in the middle. In DNA form, the CDR3 reads TGTGCCAGCAGCCCCTCGGTCTCAGGCAGCCGACGGTTCGGTACGCAGTATTTT. It is translated as CASSPSVSGSRRFGTQYF.

This clonotype came up a few times. The chain is built from TRBV7-9 and TRBJ1-4; 12 nucleotides align to TRBD1. The CDR3 has 16 residues. Germline V lookup: CDR1 SEHNR, CDR2 FQNEAQ (reference sequence). The V gene end was trimmed by 4 bases and the J gene end by 8 bases; junction bases not matched to a gene: 8. The CDR3: CASSSPSGTGGEKLFF. The DNA of the CDR3 is TGTGCCAGCAGCTCCCCCTCCGGGACAGGGGGCGAAAAACTGTTTTTT. The full variable domain, in which reference TRBV7-9 and TRBJ1-4 provide the parts outside the CDR3, is DTGVSQNPRHKITKRGQNVTFRCDPISEHNRLYWYRQTLGQGPEFLTYFQNEAQLEKSRLLSDRFSAERPKGSFSTLEIQRTEQGDSAMYLCASSSPSGTGGEKLFFGSGTQLSVL.

The rearrangement links TRBV2 to TRBJ2-5, with D unclear. Germline-derived CDR1 and CDR2 are SNHLY and FYNNEI. The V and J ends lost 4 bases and 3 bases respectively, with 9 bases between them. The CDR3 runs to 13 residues. The CDR3, as DNA: TGTGCCAGCAGTGGGGGTAGGGAAGAGACCCAGTACTTC. Translation: CASSGGREETQYF.

V usage is TRBV6-2 or TRBV6-3 and J usage is TRBJ1-5, with D possibly being TRBD1 (6 bases). The ends were cut back, 7 bases at V and 3 bases at J, with 7 bases in the middle. This CDR3 has 12 residues. Germline loops: CDR1 MNHEY, CDR2 SVGEGT. The CDR3 coding sequence is TGTGCCAGCAACAGGGCCAATCAGCCCCAGCATTTT. Translation: CASNRANQPQHF.

The V call is TRBV6-2 or TRBV6-3, the J call TRBJ2-4, with D possibly TRBD2 on 7 matching bases. The CDR3 extends over 19 amino acids. The V gene lost 2 bases and the J gene lost 0 bases, with 20 bases spanning the gap. Germline CDR1 is MNHEY and CDR2 is SVGEGT. CDR3 amino acids: CASSYGKGGSITAKNIQYF. CDR3 coding DNA: TGTGCCAGCAGTTACGGGAAGGGGGGGAGTATTACAGCCAAAAACATTCAGTACTTC.